This entry is about one T cell receptor beta chain. This clonotype was seen many times. Its cognate antigen has yet to be identified. No much larger clone is present one base from it, and per-base qualities are unavailable. TCR beta CDR3 regions were amplified from RNA transcripts. The TCR CDR3 was subjected to a first round of RT-PCR using the HTBI primer set and the Qiagen OneStep RT-PCR kit. Libraries were constructed in a second round of multiplex PCR, after which size selection and purification were performed. Paired-end sequencing of the libraries was performed with 100 bp reads on an Illumina HiSeq2000. Under the source paper's analysis protocol: SOAPnuke was used to process the raw data, with reads discarded if the reads contained adapters or uncalled bases, had a mean Phred below 15, or lacked an exact constant-primer or identifier match. COPE v1.2.5 was used to merge high-quality paired reads, and clonotypes were defined as unique nucleotide sequences. Clonotypes were aligned to IMGT TRBV, TRBD and TRBJ reference segments using MiTCR v1.1. The analysis was restricted to V-J combinations with a frequency above 0.0001, which together covered around 99% of the repertoires. A TCS score was defined as the ratio between F50 (clonal expansion) and ExV (chaos), using BLOSUM62-based TCRdist between CDR3 peptides within each V-J. Welch's t-statistics and random forest reduced roughly 500 V-J features to 10 to 15, which were used in a naive Bayes classifier (R e1071). TCRdb's own reprocessing of the public reads used fastp at Q25 and MiXCR and kept productive beta chains. Entries that share a CDR3 protein sequence are merged under the most common genes and DNA. It is TCRdb's table, rather than the study itself, that gives the V and J calls and clone size. The sample table contains approximately 410,000 distinct CDR3 sequences; only one count was recorded for approximately 14% of them. Jointly, the top ten make up about 13% of the sample.

Moderately to severely active disease, a Clinical Activity Score of at least 3, a NOSPECS grade of at least 4, and a duration under 3 months were present in ophthalmopathy patients. The study excluded patients with uncontrolled infections, other autoimmune diseases, pregnancy or lactation. Diagnoses relied on clinical symptoms, serum thyroxine and TRAb, thyroid ultrasound and orbital computed tomography. PBMCs were isolated from about 10 ml of fresh peripheral blood by Ficoll-Paque density gradient centrifugation. Total RNA was extracted using Trizol reagent, and RNA quality was assessed on an Agilent 2100 Bioanalyzer. This specimen comes from a study of T cells in Graves' hyperthyroidism and ophthalmopathy (dated by TCRdb to between 2019 and 2020). Regarding the study in general: Peripheral blood samples were taken at initial diagnosis, before any treatment was given. Prospective prediction of ophthalmopathy was tested in an independent validation cohort of 18 to 20 hyperthyroidism patients and approximately 17 patients who later progressed to ophthalmopathy. A discovery cohort of roughly 100 patients, about 40 with Graves' ophthalmopathy and roughly 59 with stable Graves' hyperthyroidism, was used to find distinguishing TCR V-J signatures. In addition, the study compared T-cell repertoires in thyroid tissue and in blood from five to seven Graves' hyperthyroidism patients. The paper describes TCR Vbeta CDR3 sequencing of fewer than 150 peripheral blood samples, made up of fewer than 50 ophthalmopathy patients, roughly 75 hyperthyroidism patients and some 17 progressor patients. The 75 to 100 discovery patients were randomly split 7:3 into training and test sets. After blood sampling, hyperthyroidism patients were treated with methimazole at a starting dose of 30 mg daily, and ophthalmopathy patients were treated with high-dose intravenous methylprednisolone.

On the study overall, not on this receptor specifically: Most expanded thyroid clonotypes (frequency above 0.001) were also found in blood, which suggests that blood repertoires may mirror thyroid immune responses. In cross-validation, a model built on a 13 V-J signature told ophthalmopathy apart from stable hyperthyroidism with approximately 90% sensitivity and roughly 81% specificity, and in testing the same model reached 80%/75%. Sample size was not statistically predetermined, and investigators were not blinded to group allocation. In validation, progression to ophthalmopathy was predicted by the model with roughly 69% sensitivity and 72.22% specificity, a median of 6.5 months before onset.

Material: blood. The receptor's source is a man aged 18 to 35 with Graves' ophthalmopathy.

The nucleotide sequence is TGTGCCACCAGTGCCCTTCCCTCGGCAGGCCACCAAGAGACCCAGTACTTC. Its protein product is CATSALPSAGHQETQYF. The receptor chain draws on TRBV24-1 and TRBJ2-5; too little of a D gene remains to name it. The germline V gene sets CDR1 to KGHDR and CDR2 to SFDVKD. V is clipped by 5 bases and J by 0 bases, and the sequence between their germline boundaries is 18 bases long. The CDR3 sequence holds 17 residues, the cysteine and phenylalanine included. The entry retains the CDR3 DNA only, 51 bases that are in frame from base 1.